The subject of this entry is one T cell receptor beta chain. These data originate in a study of shared clonotypes between healthy human individuals. Data came from immunoSEQ multiplex PCR; TCRdb stores just in-frame clones and leaves some out. The sample holds 2,500,000 or so clones, 93% seen once. Sequencing used naive CD4+ T cells from PBMCs. Subset noted: CD45RA+ positively selected. The sequence was obtained from a man aged 18 to 35 in good health. Some clones in this sample may be carry-over from other donors' samples.

CDR3 sequence reads: CASSPDTGVGREQYF. CDR3 DNA sequence: TGTGCCAGCAGCCCAGACACAGGGGTTGGCCGCGAGCAGTACTTC. V and J are TRBV9 and TRBJ2-7, with 7 nucleotides matching TRBD1. The germline V gene has CDR1 SGDLS and CDR2 YYNGEE. This CDR3 contains 15 residues. V gave up 4 bases and J gave up 6 bases; unmatched junction bases: 13.